The TCR beta chain under discussion was sequenced for a study of T cell changes during pregnancy in multiple sclerosis. Clones were sequenced by immunoSEQ multiplex PCR, and TCRdb holds only the in-frame ones, with some missing. The table records tens of thousands of clones, about nine tenths of them present only once. Germline trimming cut 5 bases from V and 0 bases from J; bases unmatched to any gene: 7. Per germline, CDR1 SGHTA and CDR2 FQGNSA. This CDR3 is 15 amino acids long. Here the sequenced sample was CD4+ T cells from peripheral blood mononuclear cells, taken after pregnancy. J is TRBJ2-7 and V is TRBV7-2; 7 nucleotides match TRBD1. This TCR derives from a female donor in good health, enrolled as a control in a pregnancy study. CDR3 in DNA: TGTGCCAGCAGCACCAGACAGGGCAACTCCTACGAGCAGTACTTC. Translating it yields CASSTRQGNSYEQYF.